Listed below are T cell receptor beta chains from one sample, sequenced in a study of blood T cell repertoires in COVID-19. Clones were read by immunoSEQ multiplex PCR, and TCRdb kept only the in-frame ones, dropping some. The sample has about 55,000 clones; about nine tenths are singletons. The sequencing input was peripheral blood. All receptors derive from a man older than 75 with acute or convalescent COVID-19. Both conserved end residues are trimmed from each CDR3.

v_gene: TRBV7-6
j_gene: TRBJ1-6
CDR3aa: ASSPGGQADSPLH

v_gene: TRBV6-6
j_gene: TRBJ2-5
CDR3aa: ASSGRANQETQY

v_gene: TRBV4-3
j_gene: TRBJ2-5
CDR3aa: ASSQDSQGKTQY

v_gene: TRBV5-8
j_gene: TRBJ1-4
CDR3aa: ASSTDRGFATNEKLF

v_gene: TRBV27
j_gene: TRBJ2-1
CDR3aa: ASSLFLAGVNEQF

v_gene: TRBV3-1/TRBV3-2
j_gene: TRBJ2-2
CDR3aa: ASSQEASGGRNTGELF

v_gene: TRBV5-8
j_gene: TRBJ1-1
CDR3aa: ASRDRGQGLEAF

v_gene: TRBV27
j_gene: TRBJ2-2
CDR3aa: ASTRVATGELF

v_gene: TRBV7-9
j_gene: TRBJ1-5
CDR3aa: ASAGGPGDQPQH

v_gene: TRBV3-1/TRBV3-2
j_gene: TRBJ1-1
CDR3aa: ASSQGGVTTF

v_gene: TRBV3-1/TRBV3-2
j_gene: TRBJ2-1
CDR3aa: ASSQGHRDSYYYNEQF

v_gene: TRBV6-5
j_gene: TRBJ2-2
CDR3aa: ASGQGVNTGELF

v_gene: TRBV18
j_gene: TRBJ2-7
CDR3aa: ASSPGTGRYEQY

v_gene: TRBV7-8
j_gene: TRBJ2-1
CDR3aa: ASSAKWDRGYNEQF

v_gene: TRBV19
j_gene: TRBJ1-5
CDR3aa: ASSSQKRQPQH

v_gene: TRBV7-9
j_gene: TRBJ1-3
CDR3aa: ASSFPGSGNTIY

v_gene: TRBV6-5
j_gene: TRBJ2-3
CDR3aa: ASKLQGASTDTQY

v_gene: TRBV4-3
j_gene: TRBJ2-3
CDR3aa: ASSRAGSTDTQY

v_gene: TRBV7-2
j_gene: TRBJ1-4
CDR3aa: ASSLADRGRGWTNEKLF

v_gene: TRBV5-1
j_gene: TRBJ2-7
CDR3aa: ASSPGTGESYEQY

v_gene: TRBV6-5
j_gene: TRBJ2-3
CDR3aa: ASTNRLLATDTQY

v_gene: TRBV4-1
j_gene: TRBJ2-1
CDR3aa: ASSQLFGAGGNDNEQF

v_gene: TRBV5-1
j_gene: TRBJ2-1
CDR3aa: ASRPRDRGDWVDEQF

v_gene: TRBV2
j_gene: TRBJ2-3
CDR3aa: AVARSSGGSTDTQY